This TCR beta chain was captured by sequencing in a study of lymphopenia after photon versus proton radiotherapy. V gave up 3 bases and J gave up 6 bases, with 12 bases separating them. CDR3 length equals 14 residues. Germline lookup yields CDR1 LGHNA and CDR2 YSLEER. Using immunoSEQ multiplex PCR, the repertoire was profiled, and TCRdb retains in-frame clones only, with some absent. The table has 35,000 to 45,000 clones, about 85% seen once. Sample: peripheral blood, taken from a patient treated with proton-based radiotherapy. The chain has TRBV4-3 and TRBJ2-1; D call uncertain. The TCR originated in a woman in her 70s with pancreatic cancer. CDR3 sequence reads: CASSQAANRNEQFF. The CDR3 region has the DNA TGCGCCAGCAGCCAGGCGGCGAACCGCAATGAGCAGTTCTTC.